These T cell receptor beta chains were read from a single sample in a study of circulating and synovial CD4+ cells in juvenile arthritis. Generated by immunoSEQ multiplex PCR, the TCRdb table keeps only in-frame clones and is missing some. The repertoire holds tens of thousands of clones, around 95% seen once, with approximately 2.8% in the top ten. The specimen sequenced was CD4+ T cells from blood. The receptor set was obtained from a human donor with juvenile idiopathic arthritis. Both conserved end residues are part of each CDR3. D genes are given only for firm matches. Clone size appears in some rows only: once, few, many, or a class for an expanded clone.

D	size	V	J	DNA	CDR3
TRBD2	.	TRBV5-1	TRBJ2-5	TGCGCCAGCGGGGCGGGAGTGTCACAAGAGACCCAGCACTTC	CASGAGVSQETQHF
TRBD2	.	TRBV27	TRBJ2-7	TGTGCCAGCAGTTCAGGACTAGCGGGAGGCGAGCAGTACTTC	CASSSGLAGGEQYF
TRBD2	.	TRBV5-4	TRBJ2-1	TGTGCCAGCAGCTTGGGCCTAGCGGGACGCAATGAGCAGTTCTTC	CASSLGLAGRNEQFF
.	.	TRBV28	TRBJ1-2	TGTGCCAGCAGTTTTCGAACCGCGCGCGCGCGGACTCTGGCAAACTATGGCTACACCTTC	CASSFRTARARTLANYGYTF
.	once	TRBV2	TRBJ2-2	TGTGCCAGCAGGCGGGACACCGGGGAGCTGTTTTTT	CASRRDTGELFF
TRBD2	.	TRBV11-2	TRBJ2-2	TGTGCCAGCAGCCCACTCGGGGGGAGCACCGGGGAGCTGTTTTTT	CASSPLGGSTGELFF
.	once	TRBV7-9	TRBJ2-1	TGTGCCAGCAGCTTAGGTAAGCTCTCGAGAAGCTCCTACAATGAGCAGTTCTTC	CASSLGKLSRSSYNEQFF
.	once	TRBV7-9	TRBJ2-5	TGTGCCAGCAGCCAGGGAGAGACCCAGTACTTC	CASSQGETQYF
.	.	TRBV7-2	TRBJ1-3	TGTGCCAGCAGCTTAGCGAGCGGGTCGAGGAGGGGAAACACCATATATTTT	CASSLASGSRRGNTIYF
.	.	TRBV7-6	TRBJ1-1	TGTGCCAGCAGCTTAGAAGCGCTGGGGGAGGTTTTGTACACTGAAGCTTTCTTT	CASSLEALGEVLYTEAFF
TRBD2	.	TRBV7-9	TRBJ2-1	TGTGCCAGCAGCTTAGCGGCGGGAGGGTGGAATGAGCAGTTCTTC	CASSLAAGGWNEQFF
.	.	TRBV28	TRBJ2-7	TGTGCCAGCACCCTCCGTCGCTTTTCCGGCGAGCAGTACTTC	CASTLRRFSGEQYF
.	.	TRBV28	TRBJ1-5	TGTGCCAGCAGACCCCACAGGGCTCAGCCCCAGCATTTT	CASRPHRAQPQHF
.	.	TRBV19	TRBJ1-2	TGTGCCAGTTGGAAGGGAGGCTCTCAATATGGCTACACCTTC	CASWKGGSQYGYTF
TRBD1	.	TRBV6-4	TRBJ1-2	TGTGCCAGCAGTGACTCTGACAGGGGAAGCTACACCTTC	CASSDSDRGSYTF
TRBD2	.	TRBV4-1	TRBJ2-1	TGCGCCAGCAGCCACACGGGACTAGCGGGAGGGCCGTCCATCTACAATGAGCAGTTCTTC	CASSHTGLAGGPSIYNEQFF
TRBD1	.	TRBV7-2	TRBJ1-1	TGTGCCAGCAGCTGGAGACAGGGGGGAGAAACTGAAGCTTTCTTT	CASSWRQGGETEAFF
.	once	TRBV28	TRBJ1-1	TGTGCCAGCAGAGGGGAGCTCCTGAGGGGGGCTTTCTTT	CASRGELLRGAFF
TRBD1	.	TRBV7-9	TRBJ2-5	TGTGCCAGCAGCCCCGGGACAGGGAGAAAAGAGACCCAGTACTTC	CASSPGTGRKETQYF
.	.	TRBV29-1	TRBJ2-3	TGCAGCGTCCCCAGGGCCTCAGGGTGGGATACGCAGTATTTT	CSVPRASGWDTQYF
TRBD1	.	TRBV27	TRBJ1-2	TGTGCCAGCAGTCTTTGGACAGGGGGCGCGTTGGGTGGCTACACCTTC	CASSLWTGGALGGYTF
.	once	TRBV2	TRBJ1-2	TGTGCCAGCAGTTCAGGGCCAGGAGGCTACACCTTC	CASSSGPGGYTF
.	once	TRBV14	TRBJ2-2	TGTGCCAGCAGACACCCTCTAGCAACCGGGGAGCTGTTTTTT	CASRHPLATGELFF
.	.	TRBV28	TRBJ2-7	TGTGCCAGCAGCCGTCTAGGCTACGAGCAGTACTTC	CASSRLGYEQYF
TRBD1	.	TRBV6-5	TRBJ2-7	TGTGCCAGCAGTGTAAACAGACAGGGAAGGTACGAGCAGTACTTC	CASSVNRQGRYEQYF
.	.	TRBV28	TRBJ1-3	TGTGCCAGCAGTACGGGGGGATTCTCTGGAAACACCATATATTTT	CASSTGGFSGNTIYF
.	.	TRBV29-1	TRBJ2-3	TGCAGCGTTGAGATGCAGCGAGGCACAGATACGCAGTATTTT	CSVEMQRGTDTQYF
.	.	TRBV27	TRBJ1-2	TGTGCCAGCAGCCTACAGGGAAGCAAGTATGGCTACACCTTC	CASSLQGSKYGYTF
.	.	TRBV10-3	TRBJ2-7	TGTGCCATCAGTGAGTCGACAGTGGGGGGTGAGGGGCAGTACTTC	CAISESTVGGEGQYF
.	.	TRBV10-3	TRBJ2-5	TGTGCCATCAGTGTGGGAAGGGGGTTCCAAGAGACCCAGTACTTC	CAISVGRGFQETQYF
.	once	TRBV7-3	TRBJ2-1	TGTGCCAGCAGCTTAGGGAGGAGTGACAATGAGCAGTTCTTC	CASSLGRSDNEQFF
TRBD1	.	TRBV9	TRBJ2-3	TGTGCCAGCAGCGTGACAGGGGAGGTCACAGATACGCAGTATTTT	CASSVTGEVTDTQYF
TRBD2	.	TRBV11-2	TRBJ2-1	TGTGCCAGCAGCATTACTAGCGGGAGGGCCACCAATGAGCAGTTCTTC	CASSITSGRATNEQFF
.	.	TRBV5-4	TRBJ1-2	TGTGCCAGCAGTTCAGGAGACAGTCTACTTGGCTACACCTTC	CASSSGDSLLGYTF
.	.	TRBV28	TRBJ2-7	TGTGCCAGCAGTCCAAGCGGGTACCGCTCCTACGAGCAGTACTTC	CASSPSGYRSYEQYF
TRBD1	.	TRBV6-5	TRBJ2-1	TGTGCCAGCAGTTACTACGGGACAGGGTACTACAATGAGCAGTTCTTC	CASSYYGTGYYNEQFF
TRBD1	.	TRBV27	TRBJ2-7	TGTGCCAGCAGTCGCCCGACAGGGGGCTCTCGCTACGAGCAGTACTTC	CASSRPTGGSRYEQYF
TRBD1	.	TRBV6-1	TRBJ1-5	TGTGCCAGCAGTGGACAGGGAAACGAGCCCCAGCATTTT	CASSGQGNEPQHF
.	.	TRBV6-1	TRBJ2-1	TGTGCCAGCAGTGGGGGCGTCGGCTCCTACAATGAGCAGTTCTTC	CASSGGVGSYNEQFF
TRBD1	.	TRBV10-3	TRBJ1-4	TGTGCCTCCGGGACAGGGAAAACTAATGAAAAACTGTTTTTT	CASGTGKTNEKLFF
.	.	TRBV6-1	TRBJ1-5	TGTGCCAGCACTATCGACAGGAATCAGCCCCAGCATTTT	CASTIDRNQPQHF
.	.	TRBV5-4	TRBJ2-1	TGTGCCAGCAGCTTACTTCGCGGAAAAGGCAATGAGCAGTTCTTC	CASSLLRGKGNEQFF
.	.	TRBV15	TRBJ2-5	TGTGCCACCAGCAGAGTGTCGGGAATCCAAGAGACCCAGTACTTC	CATSRVSGIQETQYF
.	.	TRBV18	TRBJ2-3	TGTGCCAGCTCACCTGTGACTCAGGGAACAGATACGCAGTATTTT	CASSPVTQGTDTQYF
.	.	TRBV27	TRBJ1-2	TGTGCCAGCAGTCCAGGGTCCCTCCCTAACTATGGCTACACCTTC	CASSPGSLPNYGYTF
.	.	TRBV2	TRBJ2-3	TGTGCCAGCAGAACCAGGGTTACAGATACGCAGTATTTT	CASRTRVTDTQYF
.	.	TRBV19	TRBJ2-1	TGTGCCAGTAGTCCCCGGCTAGCGTCCACCGAGCAGTTCTTC	CASSPRLASTEQFF
TRBD1	once	TRBV5-5	TRBJ1-1	TGTGCCAGCAGCATCCCGGGACAGGGAAACACTGAAGCTTTCTTT	CASSIPGQGNTEAFF
.	.	TRBV2	TRBJ1-5	TGTGCCAGCAGTGATTACGCCGGGAAAAATCAGCCCCAGCATTTT	CASSDYAGKNQPQHF
.	.	TRBV6-5	TRBJ2-4	TGTGCCAGCAGTTATGGACAGTCGTGGGCCAAAAACATTCAGTACTTC	CASSYGQSWAKNIQYF
.	.	TRBV28	TRBJ2-7	TGTGCCAGCAGTTTAGGCAGGGTATACGAGCAGTACTTC	CASSLGRVYEQYF
TRBD2	.	TRBV15	TRBJ2-7	TGTGCCACCGAAAGCGGGAGGGGCGCCTACGAGCAGTACTTC	CATESGRGAYEQYF
TRBD1	.	TRBV28	TRBJ1-5	TGTGCCAGCAGCCCCCCGGGACAGCTTCCGAGGGGTAATCAGCCCCAGCATTTT	CASSPPGQLPRGNQPQHF